This TCR beta chain was observed in a study of blood T cell repertoires in COVID-19. Sequencing used immunoSEQ multiplex PCR; TCRdb keeps in-frame clones, though not all of them. There are under 250,000 clones in the sample; 83% occur only once, and 2.6% lies in the top ten. Trimming removed 5 bases from V and 4 bases from J; junction bases left unmatched: 7. CDR1 is MNHNY, CDR2 SVGAGI, per germline (reference sequence). The CDR3 spans 15 residues. The gene calls are TRBV6-6 and TRBJ2-3; 9 nucleotides align to TRBD2. The specimen was peripheral blood. The TCR was taken from a woman aged 70-85 years with active or convalescent COVID-19. CDR3 loop: CASSLAGPGPDTQYF. CDR3 DNA sequence: TGTGCCAGCAGTCTAGCGGGACCAGGGCCAGATACGCAGTATTTT.